The 22 T cell receptor beta chains presented below share a single source sample, sequenced in a study of radiation and T cells in renal cell carcinoma. Documented time point: baseline pretreatment blood. The treatment is: 15 Gy SBRT to primary tumor, nephrectomy 4 weeks later. Data came from immunoSEQ multiplex PCR; TCRdb stores just in-frame clones and leaves some out. The table lists more than 95,000 clones, 82% of them singletons, with 3% in the top ten. The specimen comprised blood, sampled from a patient whose treatment included radiotherapy and nephrectomy. These receptor sequences come from a woman aged 60 to 75 with renal cell carcinoma.

This clone has at least ten counts. V gene TRBV30 combines with J gene TRBJ1-4; 12 bases agree with TRBD1. This CDR3 is 13 amino acids long. V was clipped by 8 bases and J by 8 bases; unmatched bases: 6. Germline loops: CDR1 GTSNPN, CDR2 SVGIG (reference sequence). The CDR3 reads CAGGTGGREKLFF. The CDR3 region has the DNA TGTGCCGGGGGGACAGGGGGCAGGGAAAAACTGTTTTTT.

This sequence joins TRBV28 and TRBJ1-5, with TRBD1 identical over 8 bases. This CDR3 has 16 residues. Germline lookup yields CDR1 MDHEN and CDR2 SYDVKM. V trimming: 5 bases; J trimming: 4 bases; junction bases outside the gene matches: 10. CDR3 nucleotide sequence: TGTGCCAGCAGTCCCAGGACAGGGCAAAGAAATCAGCCCCAGCATTTT. Its protein is CASSPRTGQRNQPQHF. Full variable domain (outside the CDR3, taken from reference TRBV28 and TRBJ1-5): DVKVTQSSRYLVKRTGEKVFLECVQDMDHENMFWYRQDPGLGLRLIYFSYDVKMKEKGDIPEGYSVSREKKERFSLILESASTNQTSMYLCASSPRTGQRNQPQHFGDGTRLSIL.

The genes are TRBV5-1 and TRBJ2-3, with 7 bases fitting TRBD1. From germline, CDR1 is SGHRS and CDR2 YFSETQ. J gave up 2 bases and V 4 bases, and 4 bases lay outside the gene matches. The CDR3 is 14 residues long. CDR3: CASSGGQPTDTQYF. In DNA form, the CDR3 reads TGCGCCAGCAGCGGGGGACAGCCCACAGATACGCAGTATTTT.

The V gene is TRBV5-1, the J gene TRBJ1-6; D remains ambiguous. Germline loops: CDR1 SGHRS, CDR2 YFSETQ. Trimming shortened V by 4 bases and J by 13 bases, and 18 bases separated the two germline ends. The CDR3 spans 14 residues. The CDR3 sequence is CASSMDGPVGPLHF. The CDR3 DNA is TGCGCCAGCAGCATGGACGGGCCTGTGGGTCCCCTCCACTTT.

The chain is built from TRBV19 and TRBJ1-2, with D perhaps matching TRBD1 (5 bases). From germline, CDR1 is LNHDA and CDR2 SQIVND (reference sequence). The CDR3 totals 18 residues. Trimming removed 3 bases at V and 6 bases at J, with 26 bases between. CDR3 sequence: CASSIGGALAAGGHGYTF. The CDR3 DNA sequence: TGTGCCAGTAGTATTGGCGGGGCTCTGGCGGCCGGGGGTCATGGCTACACCTTC.

The CDR3: CASSPGFREAEQYF. CDR3 nucleotides: TGTGCCAGCTCACCCGGTTTCAGGGAGGCCGAGCAGTACTTC. The V call is TRBV18, the J call TRBJ2-7; D may be TRBD2 (6 bases). The ends were cut back, 3 bases at V and 6 bases at J, with 15 bases in the middle. Looked up from germline, CDR1 is KGHSH and CDR2 is LQKENI. There are 14 residues in the CDR3.

This rearrangement joins TRBV5-1 to TRBJ1-2; D unclear. The germline gives CDR1 SGHRS, CDR2 YFSETQ. V shed 4 bases and J shed 2 bases, with 24 bases lying between them. The CDR3 sequence is 18 residues long. CDR3 protein: CASSPAEGGGLGNYGYTF. CDR3 sequence (DNA): TGCGCCAGCAGCCCAGCGGAGGGTGGTGGCCTTGGAAACTATGGCTACACCTTC.

Details on this clone: A read error may account for a junction end that differs from germline. V is TRBV5-1 and J is TRBJ2-7; tentatively, D is TRBD1 (5 bases). The CDR3 spans 14 residues. The germline V gene encodes CDR1 SGHRS and CDR2 YFSETQ. The CDR3 bases are TGTGCCAGCAGCTTGGCCTCCAGGGTCCACGAGCAGTACTTC. It encodes CASSLASRVHEQYF.

This clone was seen a single time. The V and J genes are TRBV25-1 and TRBJ2-7, with 9 nucleotides matching TRBD1. CDR3 length: 15 residues. The germline gives CDR1 MGHDK, CDR2 SYGVNS. The V segment lost 8 bases and the J segment 1 base; nucleotides outside the gene matches: 9. CDR3: CASSKAGTGSYEQYF. The CDR3 DNA is TGTGCCAGCTCGAAGGCCGGGACAGGGTCCTACGAGCAGTACTTC.

The chain joins TRBV15 to TRBJ1-3, with D unresolved. Trimming took off 1 base at V and 2 bases at J, with 9 bases between the two ends. The germline V gene has CDR1 LNHNV and CDR2 YYDKDF (reference sequence). The CDR3 is 15 amino acids. The CDR3 loop is CATSRVSGAGNTIYF. The CDR3 DNA is TGTGCCACCAGCAGAGTGAGTGGGGCTGGAAACACCATATATTTT. Full variable domain (missing parts from reference TRBV15 and TRBJ1-3): DAMVIQNPRYQVTQFGKPVTLSCSQTLNHNVMYWYQQKSSQAPKLLFHYYDKDFNNEADTPDNFQSRRPNTSFCFLDIRSPGLGDTAMYLCATSRVSGAGNTIYFGEGSWLTVV.

The CDR3 loop is CASSLDSSGYEQYF. The CDR3 nucleotides are TGTGCCAGCAGCCTCGACTCCTCGGGGTACGAGCAGTACTTC. V and J are TRBV13 and TRBJ2-7, with a weak D call TRBD2 (5 bases). V dropped 5 bases and J dropped 4 bases, with 15 bases sitting between them. Germline V gene data show CDR1 as PRHDT and CDR2 as FYEKMQ (reference sequence). The CDR3 loop spans 14 amino acids.

V gene TRBV30 combines with J gene TRBJ1-1; no definite D call. V lost 1 base and J lost 6, with 6 bases in between. This CDR3 spans 11 amino acids. Per the germline V gene, CDR1 is GTSNPN and CDR2 is SVGIG (reference sequence). Here the CDR3 DNA reads TGTGCCTGGAGTGCCCCCCCTGAAGCTTTCTTT. Protein: CAWSAPPEAFF.

The chain is built from TRBV7-2 and TRBJ1-2; D may be TRBD1 (6 bases). In germline, CDR1 is SGHTA, CDR2 FQGNSA. Trimming took 3 bases from V and 3 from J, leaving 11 bases between them. The CDR3 is made up of 14 amino acids. The CDR3 spells CASSFPTGHYGYTF. The DNA of the CDR3 is TGTGCCAGCAGCTTCCCTACAGGGCACTATGGCTACACCTTC.

V usage is TRBV7-9 and J usage is TRBJ1-2; 7 bases are shared with TRBD1. The CDR3 length is 13 residues. J lost 4 bases, V lost 3 bases, and 2 bases had no gene match. Germline CDR1 SEHNR, CDR2 FQNEAQ (reference sequence). CDR3 in amino acids: CASSLDRRYGYTF. For the CDR3, the DNA is TGTGCCAGCAGCTTGGACAGGCGCTATGGCTACACCTTC.

The rearrangement links TRBV28 to TRBJ1-1; 8 nucleotides align to TRBD1. From germline, CDR1 is MDHEN and CDR2 SYDVKM. The junction had 9 bases not matched to a gene; V was cut back by 4 bases and J by 5 bases. The CDR3 loop spans 15 amino acids. The CDR3 is CASSSAGQGGTEAFF. The CDR3 nucleotides are TGTGCCAGCAGTTCGGCCGGACAGGGAGGAACTGAAGCTTTCTTT.

The chain carries TRBV7-6 and TRBJ1-4, with a tentative D call TRBD1 (5 bases). V was clipped by 2 bases and J by 8 bases, with 12 bases between them. The CDR3 covers 14 residues. Germline CDR1 is SGHVS and CDR2 is FNYEAQ. This CDR3 reads CASSLQTWDEKLFF. Written as DNA, the CDR3 is TGTGCCAGCAGCTTACAAACTTGGGACGAAAAACTGTTTTTT.

The chain uses TRBV6-5 and TRBJ2-1; D is possibly TRBD1 (6 bases). The CDR3 has 15 amino acids. The germline V gene has CDR1 MNHEY and CDR2 SVGAGI. V was trimmed by 0 bases and J by 1 base, leaving 7 bases between them. In nucleotides, the CDR3 is TGTGCCAGCAGTTACTCAGGGGGATCCTACAATGAGCAGTTCTTC. Its protein product is CASSYSGGSYNEQFF.

The rearrangement links TRBV9 to TRBJ2-1; either TRBD1 or TRBD2 may supply D (5 bases each). Germline V CDR1 and CDR2: SGDLS, YYNGEE. CDR3 size: 17 residues. V lost 3 bases to trimming and J lost 0 bases, with 16 bases between them. The CDR3 DNA follows: TGTGCCAGCAGCGCCCCCCTGGGACGGGACTCCTACAATGAGCAGTTCTTC. Translating it yields CASSAPLGRDSYNEQFF.

The V gene is TRBV15, the J gene TRBJ2-7; possibly TRBD1 for D (6 bases). V lost 0 bases to trimming and J lost 3 bases, with 12 bases between them. Germline loops: CDR1 LNHNV, CDR2 YYDKDF (reference sequence). The CDR3 loop spans 15 amino acids. CDR3 sequence reads: CATSRDFSGVYEQYF. The CDR3 DNA reads as TGTGCCACCAGCAGAGATTTTTCAGGGGTCTACGAGCAGTACTTC.

Points on this clone: At the DNA level, this CDR3 is encoded by other sequences in the same sample as well. The chain uses TRBV5-1 and TRBJ2-1; D gene ambiguous. V dropped 0 bases and J dropped 0 bases, with 4 bases sitting between them. The CDR3 spans 14 residues. Germline-derived CDR1 and CDR2 are SGHRS and YFSETQ. The CDR3 loop is CASSLDGSYNEQFF. In DNA form, the CDR3 reads TGCGCCAGCAGCTTGGATGGCTCCTACAATGAGCAGTTCTTC.

This rearrangement joins TRBV7-9 to TRBJ1-1; the D gene is possibly TRBD1 (5 bases). The CDR3 loop spans 13 amino acids. Germline lookup yields CDR1 SEHNR and CDR2 FQNEAQ (reference sequence). Trimming removed 4 bases from V and 10 bases from J, with 16 bases in between. The chain's CDR3 is CASSSREGGAAFF. The CDR3 DNA reads as TGTGCCAGCAGCTCCAGGGAGGGTGGTGCAGCTTTCTTT.

J is TRBJ2-2 and V is TRBV7-6; 12 bases align to TRBD2. This CDR3 is built from 16 residues. Germline V gives CDR1 SGHVS, CDR2 FNYEAQ. The V and J ends lost 5 bases and 5 bases, in that order; junction bases with no gene match: 6. Here the CDR3 reads CASSPSGGARTGELFF. As DNA, the CDR3 is TGTGCCAGCAGCCCTAGCGGGGGGGCGCGGACCGGGGAGCTGTTTTTT.